These 8 T cell receptor beta chains originate from one sample sequenced in a study of T cell responses to AZD1222 COVID-19 vaccine. Profiling relied on immunoSEQ multiplex PCR, and the TCRdb table lists in-frame clones only, not all of them. The sample holds tens of thousands of clones, about 92% seen once. The sequenced sample was peripheral blood, obtained on day 0 of AZD1222 vaccination. Source of these receptors: an adult in good health.

V gene TRBV7-2 combines with J gene TRBJ2-2; D call uncertain. The CDR3 is 15 residues long. From germline, CDR1 is SGHTA and CDR2 FQGNSA. Trimming shortened V by 7 bases and J by 0 bases, and 12 bases separated the two germline ends. The CDR3 is CASTKSSSNTGELFF. The CDR3 DNA follows: TGTGCCAGCACGAAAAGCAGTTCGAACACCGGGGAGCTGTTTTTT. Full variable domain (rest looked up from reference TRBV7-2 and TRBJ2-2): GAGVSQSPSNKVTEKGKDVELRCDPISGHTALYWYRQSLGQGLEFLIYFQGNSAPDKSGLPSDRFSAERTGGSVSTLTIQRTQQEDSAVYLCASTKSSSNTGELFFGEGSRLTVL.

CDR3 sequence (DNA): TGTGCCAGCAGTAGACAGGGAAGCACTGAAGCTTTCTTT. Protein sequence: CASSRQGSTEAFF. This chain connects TRBV2 to TRBJ1-1; 7 nucleotides match TRBD1. Trimming took 5 bases from V and 4 from J; bases not matched to a gene: 4. This CDR3 spans 13 amino acids. CDR1 is SNHLY, CDR2 FYNNEI, per germline.

V gene TRBV7-3 combines with J gene TRBJ2-1; D may match TRBD1 or TRBD2 (5 bases each). Trimming removed 2 bases from V and 0 bases from J, with 14 bases in between. Looked up from germline, CDR1 is SGHTA and CDR2 is FQGTGA. CDR3 length: 17 residues. The chain's CDR3 is CASSLGGAVSSYNEQFF. CDR3 sequence (DNA): TGTGCCAGCAGCTTAGGGGGAGCGGTTAGCTCCTACAATGAGCAGTTCTTC.

The J gene is TRBJ2-7, the V gene TRBV15; D remains ambiguous. Germline lookup yields CDR1 LNHNV and CDR2 YYDKDF (reference sequence). Trimming took off 2 bases at V and 5 bases at J, with 10 bases between the two ends. The CDR3 extends over 13 amino acids. The DNA for the CDR3 is TGTGCCACCAGCAGACCGCTGAGTGACGAGCAGTACTTC. Translated, it gives CATSRPLSDEQYF.

The chain links TRBV19 to TRBJ1-5; D unclear. The germline CDR1 and CDR2 sequences are LNHDA and SQIVND (reference sequence). The CDR3 contains 14 residues. Trimming took 3 bases from V and 1 from J, leaving 7 bases between them. CDR3 sequence reads: CASSMTRSNQPQHF. CDR3 coding DNA: TGTGCCAGTAGTATGACAAGGAGCAATCAGCCCCAGCATTTT. Full variable domain (outside the CDR3, taken from reference TRBV19 and TRBJ1-5): DGGITQSPKYLFRKEGQNVTLSCEQNLNHDAMYWYRQDPGQGLRLIYYSQIVNDFQKGDIAEGYSVSREKKESFPLTVTSAQKNPTAFYLCASSMTRSNQPQHFGDGTRLSIL.

This clone appeared a few times. The chain has TRBV6-5 and TRBJ1-5; TRBD1 matches 7 bases. V shed 4 bases and J 0 bases; nucleotides not matched to a gene: 3. CDR3 length: 15 amino acids. Germline CDR1 is MNHEY and CDR2 is SVGAGI. CDR3 DNA sequence: TGTGCCAGCAGTTCAGGGACAGCTAGCAATCAGCCCCAGCATTTT. Translated: CASSSGTASNQPQHF.

This clone has just one count. The CDR3 reads CASSLAITSGGETQYF. The CDR3 coding sequence is TGCGCCAGCAGCTTGGCCATAACTAGCGGAGGGGAGACCCAGTACTTC. The chain employs TRBV5-1 and TRBJ2-5, with 8 bases that match TRBD2. There are 16 residues in the CDR3. With 0 bases clipped from V and 5 bases from J, the junction kept 9 bases outside the gene matches. Germline CDR1 and CDR2: SGHRS and YFSETQ.

V and J are TRBV21-1 and TRBJ1-5; the table calls TRBD1, which could not be checked here. TRBV21-1 corresponds to a pseudogene. The CDR3 is 13 residues long. The CDR3: CASRTGFNQPQHF. CDR3 DNA sequence: TGTGCCAGCAGGACAGGTTTCAATCAGCCCCAGCATTTT.